This T cell receptor beta chain is from a study of T-cell memory formation after mild COVID-19. The study's findings and limits: Some clones that responded were present in memory (sampled pre-infection), which suggests cross-reactive memory joined.

In the case of this clonotype: The antigen is unknown.

After removal of 2 bases from V and 0 bases from J, the junction contained 2 bases not matched to a gene. The germline V gene encodes CDR1 SGDLS and CDR2 YYNGEE. This CDR3 has 15 residues. The authors produced TCR alpha and TCR beta cDNA libraries with sample barcodes and UMIs by 5'RACE using constant-segment primers. TCRdb ran MiXCR on the 5' RACE reads and lists one entry per CDR3 protein. This sample has about 57,000 distinct CDR3 sequences, with 12% found just once. This clonotype originated in a man between 18 and 35 years old who had mild COVID-19 (a few samples of this study predate the infection). Cell type and time point are not known. This chain joins TRBV9 and TRBJ2-1, with TRBD1 matching over 7 bases. Sequenced input: PBMCs or a T cell subset sorted from them (not recorded which). The CDR3 reads CASSVRDSSYNEQFF. CDR3 DNA: TGTGCCAGCAGCGTCCGGGACAGCTCCTACAATGAGCAGTTCTTC.